The 25 T cell receptor beta chains given below trace back to one sample, sequenced in a study of blood T cells in healthy people across ages. The authors ran a second PCR of 7 to 11 cycles using a sample-barcoded 5' primer and a J-beta primer mix. TCRdb processed the 5' RACE reads anew with MiXCR; each CDR3 protein has one entry. This table has hundreds of thousands of distinct CDR3 sequences, around 43% appearing once. The sample taken for sequencing was blood. The receptors originated from a man in his fifties or sixties in good health.

This clonotype was seen just once. The chain is built from TRBV6-1 and TRBJ2-7; 7 bases agree with TRBD2. The J call may not be correct, given that the DNA end is closer to TRBJ2-5. The CDR3 contains 16 residues. Germline CDR1 MNHNS, CDR2 SASEGT. In DNA, the CDR3 is TGTGCCAGTACTTCTATCCCGGGGGGTGGACGGGAGACCCAGTACTTC. Its protein product is CASTSIPGGGRETQYF.

The chain has TRBV6-5 and TRBJ1-1; 9 bases are shared with TRBD1. The CDR3 has 13 residues. The germline gives CDR1 MNHEY, CDR2 SVGAGI. Losses at the gene ends were 5 bases for V and 7 bases for J; bases not matched to a gene: 5. The CDR3 protein is CASSTGQGYEAFF. As DNA, the CDR3 is TGTGCCAGCAGTACCGGACAGGGGTATGAAGCTTTCTTT.

This clonotype has more than one count but fewer than ten. This rearrangement joins TRBV25-1 to TRBJ2-7, with TRBD1 matching 7 bases. The CDR3 contains 14 residues. Germline CDR1 reads MGHDK; CDR2 reads SYGVNS. The J segment lost 4 bases and the V segment lost 3 bases, leaving 6 bases of the junction unmatched. CDR3 in amino acids: CASSETGLGYEQYF. The CDR3 DNA is TGTGCCAGCAGTGAGACAGGGCTAGGATACGAGCAGTACTTC.

This clonotype was observed a few times. V gene TRBV30 combines with J gene TRBJ1-5; D is possibly TRBD1 (5 bases). Germline assignment: CDR1 GTSNPN and CDR2 SVGIG (reference sequence). V was cut by 2 bases and J by 5 bases, with 10 bases left in between. The CDR3 has 13 amino acids. Written as DNA, the CDR3 is TGTGCCTGGAGTAGGGGTACGGATCAGCCCCAGCATTTT. Protein product: CAWSRGTDQPQHF. Full variable domain (outside the CDR3, taken from reference TRBV30 and TRBJ1-5): SQTIHQWPATLVQPVGSPLSLECTVEGTSNPNLYWYRQAAGRGLQLLFYSVGIGQISSEVPQNLSASRPQDRQFILSSKKLLLSDSGFYLCAWSRGTDQPQHFGDGTRLSIL.

This clonotype came up a few times. The chain uses TRBV11-2 and TRBJ2-7, with D unresolved. The germline V gene has CDR1 SGHAT and CDR2 FQNNGV. Trimming removed 3 bases from V and 0 bases from J, with 9 bases in between. The CDR3 is 14 amino acids. The CDR3 sequence is CASSFFPSSYEQYF. The CDR3 DNA is TGTGCCAGCAGCTTCTTTCCCAGCTCCTACGAGCAGTACTTC. The variable domain in full, with the rest retrieved from reference TRBV11-2 and TRBJ2-7, is EAGVAQSPRYKIIEKRQSVAFWCNPISGHATLYWYQQILGQGPKLLIQFQNNGVVDDSQLPKDRFSAERLKGVDSTLKIQPAKLEDSAVYLCASSFFPSSYEQYFGPGTRLTVT.

Of note for this clonotype: This may be a read error, as it is one base from a much larger clone. The chain is built from TRBV6-5 and TRBJ2-3, with 7 bases aligning to TRBD2. From germline, CDR1 is MNHEY and CDR2 SVGAGI. The junction had 11 bases not matched to a gene; V was cut back by 6 bases and J by 2 bases. The CDR3 has 16 amino acids. CDR3 sequence: CASSRHLAEATDTQYF. In DNA, the CDR3 is TGTGCCAGCAGCCGACACCTAGCGGAGGCCACAGATACGCAGTATTTT.

Only a few counts were recorded for this clonotype. This chain links TRBV18 with TRBJ2-5; unclear D gene. The CDR3 spans 16 residues. Trimming pared 0 bases from V and 2 bases from J, leaving 13 bases between. Germline V lookup: CDR1 KGHSH, CDR2 LQKENI. The CDR3 DNA reads TGTGCCAGCTCACCACCCGGCGGAGCAGGTCAAGAGACCCAGTACTTC. Its protein is CASSPPGGAGQETQYF.

The rearrangement uses TRBV20-1 and TRBJ1-1; D is unclear. Per the germline V gene, CDR1 is DFQATT and CDR2 is SNEGSKA (reference sequence). V lost 6 bases to trimming and J lost 0 bases, with 11 bases between them. This CDR3 is 13 amino acids long. The CDR3 coding sequence is TGCAGTGCGAGTGGGGATATGAACACTGAAGCTTTCTTT. This gives the protein CSASGDMNTEAFF.

The CDR3 bases are TGTGCCAGCAGTCCCTGGGCAGGTACCTACAATGAGCAGTTCTTC. This codes for CASSPWAGTYNEQFF. This chain links TRBV2 with TRBJ2-1; D ambiguous. Germline lookup yields CDR1 SNHLY and CDR2 FYNNEI. The CDR3 has 15 amino acids. V dropped 5 bases and J dropped 2 bases, with 13 bases sitting between them.

The sample holds a few counts of this clonotype. The V and J genes are TRBV2 and TRBJ2-4; a weak D match, TRBD1 (6 bases). Germline V gene data show CDR1 as SNHLY and CDR2 as FYNNEI. The V gene lost 4 bases and the J gene lost 1 base, with 11 bases spanning the gap. There are 15 residues in the CDR3. In nucleotides, the CDR3 is TGTGCCAGCAGTGCCCGGGACACCGCCAAAAACATTCAGTACTTC. This codes for CASSARDTAKNIQYF.

The V and J genes are TRBV11-2 and TRBJ2-3, with TRBD1 matching over 7 bases. CDR3 length equals 14 residues. V gave up 8 bases and J gave up 2 bases; unmatched junction bases: 7. Germline-derived CDR1 and CDR2 are SGHAT and FQNNGV. The CDR3: CASLRTGPTDTQYF. CDR3 DNA: TGTGCCAGCCTGAGGACAGGACCCACAGATACGCAGTATTTT.

This clonotype was seen a few times. The chain links TRBV20-1 to TRBJ2-5; 10 bases are a match to TRBD2. With 0 bases clipped from V and 5 bases from J, the junction kept 6 bases outside the gene matches. The CDR3 has 15 residues. Germline V gene data show CDR1 as DFQATT and CDR2 as SNEGSKA (reference sequence). CDR3 loop: CSARDLAGVQETQYF. In nucleotides, the CDR3 is TGCAGTGCTAGAGACCTAGCGGGGGTCCAGGAGACCCAGTACTTC.

The rearrangement joins TRBV6-5 to TRBJ2-4, with a possible D match to TRBD1 (6 bases). V was trimmed by 4 bases and J by 14 bases, leaving 21 bases between them. The CDR3 has 14 residues. CDR1 MNHEY and CDR2 SVGAGI come from the germline V gene. The CDR3 region has the DNA TGTGCCAGCAGTTCTCAACAGGGTGTCCACGAGAAGTACTTC. Amino acids: CASSSQQGVHEKYF.

The gene calls are TRBV6-1 and TRBJ1-1, with D maybe TRBD1 (6 bases). Trimming stripped 7 bases from V and 0 bases from J, with 15 bases between. The CDR3 is made up of 15 amino acids. Germline CDR1 reads MNHNS; CDR2 reads SASEGT. The CDR3 region is CASTKDRIMNTEAFF. The CDR3 nucleotides are TGTGCCAGCACCAAGGACAGAATCATGAACACTGAAGCTTTCTTT.

The V gene is TRBV20-1, the J gene TRBJ2-7; 11 bases line up with TRBD2. The length of the CDR3 is 15 residues. With V trimmed by 5 bases and J by 7 bases, 13 bases remained unmatched. Germline CDR1 reads DFQATT; CDR2 reads SNEGSKA (reference sequence). The CDR3 sequence is CSAPEGLAGGREQYF. The DNA of the CDR3 is TGCAGTGCTCCGGAGGGCCTAGCGGGGGGAAGGGAGCAGTACTTC.

The sample holds a few counts of this clonotype. The V call is TRBV10-3, the J call TRBJ2-3, with 7 positions matching TRBD2. The V segment lost 2 bases and the J segment 6 bases; nucleotides outside the gene matches: 11. Germline V gives CDR1 ENHRY, CDR2 SYGVKD. The CDR3 loop spans 16 amino acids. Here the CDR3 reads CAISEATSQVFDTQYF. CDR3 sequence (DNA): TGTGCCATCAGTGAGGCGACTAGCCAAGTCTTTGATACGCAGTATTTT.

The V and J genes are TRBV19 and TRBJ2-1, with D tentatively TRBD2 (6 bases). Trimming took 3 bases from V and 2 from J, leaving 11 bases between them. Germline values: CDR1 LNHDA, CDR2 SQIVND (reference sequence). This CDR3 has 15 amino acids. CDR3 sequence: CASSMVSGTYNEQFF. In DNA form, the CDR3 reads TGTGCCAGTAGTATGGTTAGCGGCACCTACAATGAGCAGTTCTTC.

The rearrangement joins TRBV20-1 to TRBJ2-5, with D perhaps TRBD1 (8 bases). The CDR3 is made up of 17 amino acids. V lost 3 bases to trimming and J lost 11 bases, with 31 bases between them. Germline CDR1 is DFQATT and CDR2 is SNEGSKA (reference sequence). The chain's CDR3 is CSARGGWTGRSVQEQYF. Here the CDR3 DNA reads TGCAGTGCTAGGGGGGGGTGGACAGGGAGGTCCGTTCAGGAGCAGTACTTC.

The chain recombines TRBV12-3 or TRBV12-4 with TRBJ1-6; 9 nucleotides line up with TRBD1. After removal of 2 bases from V and 8 bases from J, the junction contained 4 bases not matched to a gene. The CDR3 sequence is 15 residues long. The CDR3 protein is CASSLRTGADSPLHF. As DNA, the CDR3 is TGTGCCAGCAGTTTACGGACAGGGGCAGATTCACCCCTCCACTTT.

The gene calls are TRBV6-5 and TRBJ1-1; unclear D gene. Looked up from germline, CDR1 is MNHEY and CDR2 is SVGAGI. The CDR3 loop spans 13 amino acids. V was trimmed by 6 bases and J by 2 bases, leaving 10 bases between them. DNA for the CDR3: TGTGCCAGCAGGAGATGGTTCAACACTGAAGCTTTCTTT. As protein: CASRRWFNTEAFF.

Comment on this clonotype: It is unclear where the CDR3 begins or ends on the DNA, so no DNA is shown, and the CDR3 is as TCRdb lists it. This CDR3 reads CSARVGRGASNPRYF. The chain employs TRBV20-1 and TRBJ2-7; the DNA was not used to check the table's D call, TRBD2. The CDR3 has 15 residues if both end residues are counted. Germline loops: CDR1 DFQATT, CDR2 SNEGSKA (reference sequence).

A word on this clonotype: This may stem from a read error, because a much larger clone lies one nucleotide away. The DNA for the CDR3 is TGCAGCGTTTCCGGAGGACAGGCCTACGAGCGGTACTTC. Translation gives CSVSGGQAYERYF. The V gene is TRBV29-1, the J gene TRBJ2-7, with TRBD1 identical over 7 bases. Germline CDR1 is SQVTM and CDR2 is ANQGSEA. The CDR3 contains 13 residues.

This clonotype appeared a few times. V and J are TRBV20-1 and TRBJ1-5; the D is unclear. In germline, CDR1 is DFQATT, CDR2 SNEGSKA (reference sequence). The CDR3 sequence is 10 residues long. Trimming shortened V by 7 bases and J by 7 bases, and 8 bases separated the two germline ends. CDR3: CSVVGQPQHF. CDR3 nucleotide sequence: TGCAGTGTGGTGGGCCAGCCCCAGCATTTT.

The count of this clonotype is one. The chain has TRBV24-1 and TRBJ2-1; 10 bases match TRBD1. J gave up 7 bases and V 3 bases, and 5 bases lay outside the gene matches. Germline lookup yields CDR1 KGHDR and CDR2 SFDVKD. This CDR3 spans 15 amino acids. As DNA, the CDR3 is TGTGCCACCAGTGATCCGGGACAGGGGATGAATGAGCAGTTCTTC. It specifies CATSDPGQGMNEQFF.

This sequence joins TRBV20-1 and TRBJ2-2, with 13 bases that match TRBD2. This CDR3 spans 15 amino acids. Trimming took 5 bases from V and 4 from J; bases not matched to a gene: 4. CDR1 is DFQATT, CDR2 SNEGSKA, per germline (reference sequence). DNA of the CDR3: TGCAGTGCTGCTGGACTAGCGGGGGTCACCGGGGAGCTGTTTTTT. Amino acids: CSAAGLAGVTGELFF.